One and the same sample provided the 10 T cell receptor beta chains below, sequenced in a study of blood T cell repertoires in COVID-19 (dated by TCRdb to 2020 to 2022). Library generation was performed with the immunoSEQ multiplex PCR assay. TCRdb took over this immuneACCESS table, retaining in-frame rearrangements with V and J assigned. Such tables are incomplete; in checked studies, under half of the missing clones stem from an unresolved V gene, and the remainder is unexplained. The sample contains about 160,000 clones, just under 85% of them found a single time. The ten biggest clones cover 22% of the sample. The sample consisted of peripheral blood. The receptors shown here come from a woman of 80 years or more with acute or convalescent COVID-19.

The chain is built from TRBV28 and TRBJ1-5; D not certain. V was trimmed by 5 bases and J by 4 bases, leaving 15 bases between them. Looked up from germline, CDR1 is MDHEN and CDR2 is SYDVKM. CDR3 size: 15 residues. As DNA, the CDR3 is TGTGCCAGCAGTACCGAGGGCTTGGGAAATCAGCCCCAGCATTTT. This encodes CASSTEGLGNQPQHF.

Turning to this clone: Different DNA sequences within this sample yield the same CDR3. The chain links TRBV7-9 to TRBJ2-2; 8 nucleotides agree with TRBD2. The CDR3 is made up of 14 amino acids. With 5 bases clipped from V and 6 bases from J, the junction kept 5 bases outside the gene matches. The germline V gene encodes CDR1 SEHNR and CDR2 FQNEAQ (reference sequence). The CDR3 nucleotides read TGTGCCAGCAGCCTTGGACTAGCAGCCGGGGAGCTGTTTTTT. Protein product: CASSLGLAAGELFF.

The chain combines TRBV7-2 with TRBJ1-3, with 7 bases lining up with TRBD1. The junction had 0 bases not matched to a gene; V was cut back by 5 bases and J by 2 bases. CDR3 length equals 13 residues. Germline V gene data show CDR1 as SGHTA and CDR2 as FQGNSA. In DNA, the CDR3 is TGTGCCAGCAGCGACAGGGCTGGAAACACCATATATTTT. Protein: CASSDRAGNTIYF.

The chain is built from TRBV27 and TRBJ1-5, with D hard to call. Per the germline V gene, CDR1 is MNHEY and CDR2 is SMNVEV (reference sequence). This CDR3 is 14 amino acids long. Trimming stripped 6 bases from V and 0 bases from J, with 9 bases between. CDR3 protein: CASSRAYSNQPQHF. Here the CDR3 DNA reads TGTGCCAGCAGCCGTGCCTATAGCAATCAGCCCCAGCATTTT.

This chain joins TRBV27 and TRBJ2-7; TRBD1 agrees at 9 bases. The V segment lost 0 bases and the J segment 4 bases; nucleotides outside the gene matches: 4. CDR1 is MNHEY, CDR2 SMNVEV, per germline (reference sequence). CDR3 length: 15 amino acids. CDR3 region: CASSLSGQGRYEQYF. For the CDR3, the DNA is TGTGCCAGCAGTTTATCGGGACAGGGTAGGTACGAGCAGTACTTC.

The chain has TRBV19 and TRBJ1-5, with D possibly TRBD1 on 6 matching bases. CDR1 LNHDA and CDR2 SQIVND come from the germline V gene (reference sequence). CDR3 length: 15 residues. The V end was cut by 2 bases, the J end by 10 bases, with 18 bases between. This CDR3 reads CASSISGTGGEPQHF. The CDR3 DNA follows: TGTGCCAGTAGTATAAGTGGGACGGGGGGCGAACCCCAGCATTTT.

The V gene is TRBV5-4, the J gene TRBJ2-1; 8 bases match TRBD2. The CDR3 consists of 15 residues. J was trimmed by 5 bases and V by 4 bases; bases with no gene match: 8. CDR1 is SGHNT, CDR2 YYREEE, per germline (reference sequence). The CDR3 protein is CASSPGGNENNEQFF. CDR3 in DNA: TGTGCCAGCAGCCCGGGAGGGAACGAGAACAATGAGCAGTTCTTC.

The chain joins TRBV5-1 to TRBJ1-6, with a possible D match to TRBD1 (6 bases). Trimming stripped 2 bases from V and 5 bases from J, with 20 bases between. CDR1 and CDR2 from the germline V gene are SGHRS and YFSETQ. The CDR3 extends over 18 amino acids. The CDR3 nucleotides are TGCGCCAGCAGCTTTACAGGGTTCGATACCGAAGATAATTCACCCCTCCACTTT. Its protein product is CASSFTGFDTEDNSPLHF.

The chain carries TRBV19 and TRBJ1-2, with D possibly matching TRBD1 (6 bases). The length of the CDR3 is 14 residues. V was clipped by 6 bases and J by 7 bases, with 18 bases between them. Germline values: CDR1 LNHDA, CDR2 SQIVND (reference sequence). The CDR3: CASSQYHRVGGYTF. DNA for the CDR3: TGTGCCAGTAGCCAATACCACAGGGTAGGTGGCTACACCTTC.

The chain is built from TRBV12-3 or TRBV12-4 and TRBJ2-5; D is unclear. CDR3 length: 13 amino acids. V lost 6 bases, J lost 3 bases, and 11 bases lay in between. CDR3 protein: CASRANWKETQYF. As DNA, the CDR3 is TGTGCCAGCAGAGCGAATTGGAAAGAGACCCAGTACTTC.